The 9 T cell receptor beta chains reported below all come from one sample, sequenced in a study of T-cell memory formation after mild COVID-19. TCRdb analysed the 5' RACE reads with MiXCR anew, one entry per CDR3 protein. The sample has roughly 600,000 distinct CDR3 sequences; roughly 18% are singletons. Material: PBMCs or a T cell subset sorted from them (not recorded which). These receptors were collected from an adult woman who had mild COVID-19 (a few samples of this study predate the infection). Cell type and time point are not known.

This clonotype was detected a few times. V and J are TRBV5-1 and TRBJ1-1, with 10 bases lining up with TRBD1. Trimming cost V 0 bases and J 4 bases; bases outside gene matches: 3. This CDR3 has 15 residues. Germline V lookup: CDR1 SGHRS, CDR2 YFSETQ. CDR3 DNA: TGCGCCAGCAGCTTGGGGGGGACAGGGGTCACTGAAGCTTTCTTT. As protein: CASSLGGTGVTEAFF.

This clonotype was seen a few times. The gene calls are TRBV27 and TRBJ2-4; D call uncertain. The CDR3 totals 16 residues. V lost 0 bases to trimming and J lost 0 bases, with 9 bases between them. The germline gives CDR1 MNHEY, CDR2 SMNVEV (reference sequence). The CDR3 loop is CASSLSRSRAKNIQYF. The CDR3 DNA reads TGTGCCAGCAGTTTATCAAGGTCAAGAGCCAAAAACATTCAGTACTTC.

The genes are TRBV7-8 and TRBJ2-7; 8 bases line up with TRBD2. Germline values: CDR1 SGHVS, CDR2 FQNEAQ. The CDR3 length is 16 residues. The junction had 11 bases not matched to a gene; V was cut back by 5 bases and J by 2 bases. The CDR3: CASSPGGGTGTYEQYF. The DNA for the CDR3 is TGTGCCAGCAGCCCGGGGGGGGGTACAGGGACCTACGAGCAGTACTTC.

This clonotype was recorded a few times. The chain uses TRBV12-3 or TRBV12-4 and TRBJ2-2; the D gene is possibly TRBD1 (5 bases). This CDR3 is 14 amino acids long. V was pared by 5 bases and J by 5 bases, with 12 bases between. The CDR3 loop is CASSAQTVTGELFF. DNA for the CDR3: TGTGCCAGCAGTGCCCAGACAGTTACCGGGGAGCTGTTTTTT.

The V gene is TRBV5-5, the J gene TRBJ1-2; tentatively, D is TRBD1 (5 bases). CDR3 size: 16 residues. The V gene's germline CDR1 is SGHKS and CDR2 YYEKEE (reference sequence). V gave up 4 bases and J gave up 5 bases, with 21 bases separating them. This CDR3 reads CASSIEERGALYGYTF. The CDR3 coding sequence is TGTGCCAGCAGCATAGAGGAACGAGGGGCCCTATATGGCTACACCTTC.

V is TRBV12-3 or TRBV12-4 and J is TRBJ2-7; 7 bases match TRBD2. V trimming: 3 bases; J trimming: 0 bases; junction bases outside the gene matches: 5. This CDR3 spans 15 amino acids. CDR3 protein: CASSLYGGYSYEQYF. Written as DNA, the CDR3 is TGTGCCAGCAGTTTGTACGGGGGGTACTCCTACGAGCAGTACTTC.

The chain recombines TRBV29-1 with TRBJ2-1; D gene ambiguous. Germline loops: CDR1 SQVTM, CDR2 ANQGSEA. Deletions cut 8 bases from V and 0 bases from J, with 11 bases between. The CDR3 loop spans 13 amino acids. The CDR3 sequence is CSSSVSSYNEQFF. The CDR3, as DNA: TGCAGCTCGAGCGTTAGCTCCTACAATGAGCAGTTCTTC.

This clonotype showed up just a few times. This chain links TRBV10-3 with TRBJ2-5; D is unclear. V lost 10 bases and J 0 bases, leaving 12 bases between the germline ends. Germline V gene lookup returns CDR1 ENHRY and CDR2 SYGVKD. This CDR3 contains 13 residues. Written as DNA, the CDR3 is TGTGCCACACATGAAGGTTACCAAGAGACCCAGTACTTC. Protein product: CATHEGYQETQYF.

The V gene is TRBV29-1, the J gene TRBJ2-1; D is possibly TRBD1 or TRBD2 (5 bases each). Germline CDR1 and CDR2: SQVTM and ANQGSEA. The CDR3 runs to 14 residues. Trimming removed 1 base at V and 4 bases at J, with 11 bases between. The CDR3 is CSVEVRGRYNEQFF. CDR3 DNA sequence: TGCAGCGTTGAAGTGAGGGGCCGTTACAATGAGCAGTTCTTC.